This record covers a single T cell receptor beta chain. Authors' processing steps: The authors estimated nucleated cell counts from reference gene primer amplification. Profiled with immunoSEQ multiplex PCR; TCRdb holds only in-frame clones, not every one. V and J calls and clone size are as listed in that table; D and trimming were resolved from the DNA. Here the sample spans tens of thousands of clones, 75% to 90% being singletons. The source of the sample is a study of blood T cell repertoires in COVID-19. At the level of the study: Sites across the United States, Italy and Spain contributed samples from acute and convalescent COVID-19. The cDNA or gDNA used as material had been derived from T cells, B-cell-depleted T cells, or PBMCs.

Losses at the gene ends were 0 bases for V and 2 bases for J; bases not matched to a gene: 6. CDR3 length: 17 residues. Germline V gives CDR1 LGHDT, CDR2 YNNKEL (reference sequence). Sequencing input: peripheral blood. The receptor comes from a woman aged 35 to 49 with acute or convalescent COVID-19. The chain has TRBV3-1 (or the pseudogene TRBV3-2) and TRBJ1-2; TRBD1 aligns across 10 bases. The CDR3 loop reads CASSQDPPGQGNYGYTF. CDR3 coding DNA: TGTGCCAGCAGCCAAGACCCGCCGGGACAGGGGAACTATGGCTACACCTTC.